A selection of T cell receptor beta chains follows, all from one sample in a study of blood T cells in healthy people across ages. Via MiXCR, TCRdb re-called the 5' RACE reads, giving one row per CDR3 protein. The sample records about 1.5 million distinct CDR3 sequences, approximately 43% being singletons. Sequences were obtained from blood. The receptors derive from a woman aged 18 to 35 in good health. CDR3s include the opening cysteine and the closing phenylalanine or tryptophan. The D gene is left open where the match is weak. A row's size may be missing; if present it is once, few, many or a size class.

j_call clone_size d_call v_call cdr3_aa cdr3_nt
TRBJ1-1 once - TRBV11-2 CASGFWGRGTEAFF TGTGCCAGCGGCTTTTGGGGCAGAGGCACTGAAGCTTTCTTT
TRBJ1-2 - - TRBV4-2 CASSQELRAGYGYTF TGTGCCAGCAGCCAAGAGCTCAGAGCAGGCTATGGCTACACCTTC
TRBJ2-3 - TRBD1 TRBV5-6 CASSTGGQGFTDTQYF TGTGCCAGCAGCACAGGTGGACAGGGTTTTACAGATACGCAGTATTTT
TRBJ2-3 few - TRBV3-1 CASSQFGTDTQYF TGTGCCAGCAGCCAATTCGGTACAGATACGCAGTATTTT
TRBJ1-1 few - TRBV29-1 CSALIGQSTEAFF TGCAGCGCACTCATTGGACAGTCCACTGAAGCTTTCTTT
TRBJ2-1 - TRBD2 TRBV30 CAWAGLAGGNEQFF TGTGCCTGGGCAGGACTAGCGGGAGGGAATGAGCAGTTCTTC
TRBJ2-7 - TRBD2 TRBV20-1 CSARAGGLYNEQYF TGCAGTGCAAGAGCGGGGGGGCTGTACAATGAGCAGTACTTC
TRBJ1-1 - TRBD1 TRBV7-9 CASTRQGGYGNTEAFF TGTGCCAGCACCCGACAGGGAGGCTACGGGAACACTGAAGCTTTCTTT
TRBJ2-7 - TRBD2 TRBV7-2 CASSLGPGLGSYEQYF TGTGCCAGCAGCTTAGGGCCGGGACTAGGATCCTACGAGCAGTACTTC
TRBJ1-5 few - TRBV25-1 CASSVGDQPQHF TGTGCCAGCAGTGTAGGGGATCAGCCCCAGCATTTT
TRBJ1-5 - TRBD1 TRBV20-1 CSARDPTGGNQPQHF TGCAGTGCTAGAGACCCGACAGGGGGCAATCAGCCCCAGCATTTT
TRBJ2-7 - TRBD2 TRBV27 CASKSAGTRVYEQYF TGTGCCAGCAAATCGGCCGGGACTAGAGTCTACGAGCAGTACTTC
TRBJ2-2 - TRBD2 TRBV6-2/TRBV6-3 CASRPGLANTGELFF TGTGCCAGCAGGCCGGGACTAGCGAACACCGGGGAGCTGTTTTTT
TRBJ1-5 - - TRBV27 CASSFKPYSNQPQHF TGTGCCAGCAGTTTTAAGCCATATAGCAATCAGCCCCAGCATTTT
TRBJ2-3 many - TRBV12-3/TRBV12-4 CASSPGLHTDTQYF TGTGCCAGCAGCCCCGGACTTCACACAGATACGCAGTATTTT
TRBJ1-5 - - TRBV19 CATRERAYSNQPQHF TGTGCCACGAGGGAGAGGGCGTATAGCAATCAGCCCCAGCATTTT
TRBJ2-2 - TRBD2 TRBV6-5 CASSYSIAGGFAGELFF TGTGCCAGCAGTTACTCGATAGCGGGAGGGTTCGCCGGGGAGCTGTTTTTT
TRBJ2-7 few - TRBV7-8 CASSKGRSYEQYF TGTGCCAGCAGCAAGGGGAGGTCCTACGAGCAGTACTTC
TRBJ2-7 - - TRBV20-1 CSARAAVPYEQYF TGCAGTGCTAGAGCAGCGGTACCCTACGAGCAGTACTTC
TRBJ2-7 few TRBD2 TRBV28 CASSSSGSPKYEQYF TGTGCCAGCAGTTCAAGCGGGAGTCCCAAGTACGAGCAGTACTTC
TRBJ2-3 - TRBD2 TRBV6-5 CASSYKLLAGTDTQYF TGTGCCAGCAGTTACAAGTTACTAGCGGGGACAGATACGCAGTATTTT
TRBJ1-1 - - TRBV27 CASSSHAQREAFF TGTGCCAGCAGTTCACACGCCCAGAGAGAAGCTTTCTTT
TRBJ2-1 few - TRBV7-9 CASSQPRTAYNEQFF TGTGCCAGCAGCCAACCCCGGACAGCCTACAATGAGCAGTTCTTC
TRBJ2-7 few - TRBV6-2/TRBV6-3 CASSWGKTYEQYF TGTGCCAGCAGTTGGGGCAAAACCTACGAGCAGTACTTC
TRBJ1-6 few TRBD1 TRBV5-1 CASSLSPDRGVDSPLHF TGCGCCAGCAGCTTGTCTCCGGACAGGGGTGTTGATTCACCCCTCCACTTT
TRBJ2-2 - - TRBV10-1 CASSGHNTGELFF TGCGCCAGCAGTGGGCATAACACCGGGGAGCTGTTTTTT
TRBJ2-5 - - TRBV6-5 CATGRGDQETQYF TGTGCCACCGGGAGAGGGGACCAAGAGACCCAGTACTTC
TRBJ2-5 - - TRBV21-1 CAGSKQTSGKETQYF TGTGCCGGCAGCAAACAGACTAGCGGGAAAGAGACCCAGTACTTC
TRBJ2-5 few - TRBV4-3 CASSQEGRTQETQYF TGCGCCAGCAGCCAAGAGGGCCGGACCCAAGAGACCCAGTACTTC
TRBJ2-1 - TRBD1 TRBV6-1 CASPRRRTGLSEQFF TGTGCCAGCCCCCGGAGGAGGACAGGGTTAAGTGAGCAGTTCTTC
TRBJ1-1 - - TRBV20-1 CSARVMNSEAFF TGCAGTGCTAGAGTGATGAATTCTGAAGCTTTCTTT
TRBJ1-2 - - TRBV7-9 CASSLVRALNYGYTF TGTGCCAGCAGCTTAGTCCGGGCCCTAAACTATGGCTACACCTTC
TRBJ2-7 few - TRBV4-1 CASSQQADYEQYF TGCGCCAGCAGCCAACAGGCGGACTACGAGCAGTACTTC
TRBJ1-5 - - TRBV5-1 CASSLDDSRNQPQHF TGCGCCAGCAGCTTGGATGACAGCCGCAATCAGCCCCAGCATTTT
TRBJ1-2 - TRBD1 TRBV2 CASSGSYDRDYYGYTF TGTGCCAGCAGTGGGAGTTACGACAGGGACTACTATGGCTACACCTTC
TRBJ2-2 - - TRBV6-6 CASRRRAPGELFF TGTGCCAGCAGACGCAGGGCCCCCGGGGAGCTGTTTTTT
TRBJ1-5 - - TRBV7-8 CASSATVGHLNQPQHF TGTGCCAGCAGCGCAACTGTGGGACACCTTAATCAGCCCCAGCATTTT
TRBJ1-4 - - TRBV29-1 CSVADPDPNEKLFF TGCAGCGTTGCCGACCCGGACCCGAATGAAAAACTGTTTTTT
TRBJ1-5 few - TRBV6-2/TRBV6-3 CASTSPGRFSHF TGTGCCAGCACTTCCCCGGGCCGGTTTTCGCATTTT
TRBJ1-6 once TRBD1 TRBV6-5 CASGTDRGISSPLHF TGTGCCAGCGGGACTGACAGGGGGATCTCTTCACCCCTCCACTTT
TRBJ2-4 - - TRBV5-1 CASSSGGSNLLAKNIQYF TGCGCCAGCAGCTCCGGCGGGTCCAATCTTCTAGCCAAAAACATTCAGTACTTC
TRBJ2-4 - - TRBV5-1 CASSLGVGLGKNIQYF TGCGCCAGCAGCTTGGGAGTAGGCCTCGGCAAAAACATTCAGTACTTC
TRBJ2-6 few - TRBV7-9 CASSLVHNTGANVLTF TGTGCCAGCAGCTTAGTACACAATACTGGGGCCAACGTCCTGACTTTC
TRBJ2-6 few TRBD1 TRBV13 CASSRGHSGANVLTF TGTGCCAGCAGCAGGGGGCACTCTGGGGCCAACGTCCTGACTTTC
TRBJ2-5 - - TRBV20-1 CSATERQQETQYF TGCAGTGCTACTGAACGACAGCAAGAGACCCAGTACTTC
TRBJ2-1 - - TRBV27 CASSSRQVSYNEQFF TGTGCCAGCAGTTCAAGACAGGTTTCCTACAATGAGCAGTTCTTC
TRBJ2-5 once - TRBV5-1 CASSLGDFNEQYF TGCGCCAGCAGCTTGGGGGATTTTAATGAGCAGTACTTC
TRBJ2-7 few - TRBV7-8 CASRLGPREQYF TGTGCCAGCAGATTAGGCCCCCGCGAGCAGTACTTC
TRBJ2-1 few - TRBV6-5 CASRNRNEQFF TGTGCCAGCAGAAACAGAAATGAGCAGTTCTTC
TRBJ2-1 - TRBD1 TRBV20-1 CSAREHGQGGEQFF TGCAGTGCTAGAGAGCACGGACAGGGAGGTGAGCAGTTCTTC
TRBJ2-7 - TRBD2 TRBV3-1 CASSQWTSGIYEQYF TGTGCCAGCAGCCAGTGGACTAGCGGGATCTACGAGCAGTACTTC
TRBJ2-1 - TRBD2 TRBV6-5 CASSYAQRGGDNEQFF TGTGCCAGCAGTTACGCCCAGCGGGGCGGCGACAATGAGCAGTTCTTC
TRBJ2-5 - - TRBV24-1 CATSELNGETQYF TGTGCCACCAGTGAGTTAAACGGAGAGACCCAGTACTTC
TRBJ2-3 - - TRBV12-5 CASGVQLLNTQYF TGTGCTAGTGGTGTTCAGCTTCTAAATACGCAGTATTTT
TRBJ2-3 - TRBD2 TRBV28 CASMGTSGRWPDTQYF TGTGCCAGCATGGGCACTAGCGGGAGATGGCCAGATACGCAGTATTTT